This entry lists 14 T cell receptor beta chains sequenced from one sample in a study of blood T cells in healthy people across ages. With a J-beta primer mix and a sample-barcoded 5' primer, a second PCR ran 7 to 11 cycles. TCRdb fed the 5' RACE reads into MiXCR, producing one record per CDR3 protein. The sample consists of roughly 700,000 distinct CDR3 sequences, approximately 50% of them appearing once. Sequenced material: blood. These receptors all stem from a woman aged 55-75 years in good health.

The genes are TRBV5-1 and TRBJ2-2; D might be TRBD1 (6 bases). Between the trimmed V and J ends, which lost 5 bases and 2 bases, there was a span of 13 bases. The CDR3 is made up of 15 amino acids. CDR1 and CDR2 from the germline V gene are SGHRS and YFSETQ. The CDR3 DNA sequence: TGCGCCAGCAGTTTCCCGGGACAAAACACCGGGGAGCTGTTTTTT. Encoded protein: CASSFPGQNTGELFF. Variable domain in full (rest from reference TRBV5-1 and TRBJ2-2): KAGVTQTPRYLIKTRGQQVTLSCSPISGHRSVSWYQQTPGQGLQFLFEYFSETQRNKGNFPGRFSGRQFSNSRSEMNVSTLELGDSALYLCASSFPGQNTGELFFGEGSRLTVL.

The table lists this clonotype with many counts. This chain connects TRBV20-1 to TRBJ2-1, with D unresolved. CDR3 length: 15 residues. CDR1 is DFQATT and CDR2 is SNEGSKA in the germline V gene (reference sequence). V was cut by 0 bases and J by 0 bases, with 9 bases left in between. In nucleotides, the CDR3 is TGCAGTGCTAGAGATCGGGTAGGCTCCTACAATGAGCAGTTCTTC. This translates into CSARDRVGSYNEQFF.

This clonotype was recorded only once. The chain joins TRBV28 to TRBJ2-5, with unresolved D. Germline assignment: CDR1 MDHEN and CDR2 SYDVKM. This CDR3 region has 13 residues. Deletions cut 3 bases from V and 11 bases from J, with 16 bases between. CDR3 amino acids: CASSLRSSREQYF. The CDR3 coding sequence is TGTGCCAGCAGTTTGAGGTCTTCCCGAGAGCAGTACTTC. Using reference TRBV28 and TRBJ2-5 for the parts outside the CDR3, the full variable domain is DVKVTQSSRYLVKRTGEKVFLECVQDMDHENMFWYRQDPGLGLRLIYFSYDVKMKEKGDIPEGYSVSREKKERFSLILESASTNQTSMYLCASSLRSSREQYFGPGTRLLVL.

The chain uses TRBV21-1 and TRBJ2-1; the D call in the table, TRBD2, was not verified against the DNA. TRBV21-1 is tagged as a pseudogene. The length of the CDR3 is 18 residues. The CDR3 region has the DNA TGTGCCAGCAGCAAAGGTATTAACAGGGAGGGGGACTACAATGAGCAGTTCTTC. Amino acid sequence: CASSKGINREGDYNEQFF.

The chain employs TRBV6-1 and TRBJ2-7; 7 bases map to TRBD1. The CDR3 has 14 amino acids. CDR1 MNHNS and CDR2 SASEGT come from the germline V gene. Unmatched junction bases numbered 13, after V lost 8 bases and J lost 6 bases. CDR3 loop: CASRPRQGRREQYF. CDR3 sequence (DNA): TGTGCCAGCCGACCGCGACAGGGACGGCGCGAGCAGTACTTC.

The table lists this clonotype with many counts. CDR3 protein: CASRGDRVYGYTF. The CDR3 bases are TGTGCCAGCAGGGGGGACAGGGTTTATGGCTACACCTTC. V usage is TRBV6-1 and J usage is TRBJ1-2, with 9 bases identical to TRBD1. The V and J ends lost 6 bases and 5 bases, in that order; junction bases with no gene match: 4. Germline loops: CDR1 MNHNS, CDR2 SASEGT. CDR3 length: 13 residues.

This clonotype has only a few counts. This CDR3 reads CASSERGTGLGELFF. CDR3 sequence (DNA): TGTGCCAGCAGTGAAAGGGGGACGGGTTTGGGGGAGCTGTTTTTT. The gene calls are TRBV2 and TRBJ2-2, with a possible D match to TRBD1 (6 bases). The CDR3 loop spans 15 amino acids. Trimming stripped 2 bases from V and 8 bases from J, with 15 bases between. Germline V gene data show CDR1 as SNHLY and CDR2 as FYNNEI.

The rearrangement joins TRBV28 to TRBJ2-1; 10 bases map to TRBD2. From germline, CDR1 is MDHEN and CDR2 SYDVKM. CDR3 size: 15 residues. The trim removed 6 bases at V and 6 bases at J, leaving 8 bases unmatched. For the CDR3, the DNA is TGTGCCAGCAGAAATCCGGGACTAGCGAGCAATGAGCAGTTCTTC. As protein: CASRNPGLASNEQFF.

The gene calls are TRBV5-1 and TRBJ2-7, with 9 bases aligning to TRBD1. The CDR3 is 15 residues long. From germline, CDR1 is SGHRS and CDR2 YFSETQ. Losses at the gene ends were 5 bases for V and 4 bases for J; bases not matched to a gene: 10. The CDR3 DNA sequence: TGCGCCAGCAGTCTTCGGGACAGGGCGTTTTACGAGCAGTACTTC. It is translated as CASSLRDRAFYEQYF.

This clonotype was counted only a few times. One end of the junction varies from germline; a read error may be responsible. CDR3 sequence (DNA): TGTGCCACCAGTCGACAGGGTTACAGTGAGCAGTTCTTC. It specifies CATSRQGYSEQFF. The chain has TRBV24-1 and TRBJ2-1; 7 positions match TRBD1. In germline, CDR1 is KGHDR, CDR2 SFDVKD. The CDR3 is 13 amino acids.

The CDR3 loop reads CASSFNPPPRAFF. The CDR3 DNA sequence: TGTGCCAGCAGTTTTAATCCGCCGCCGAGAGCTTTCTTT. This chain uses TRBV12-3 or TRBV12-4 with TRBJ1-1, with D unclear. V was cut by 3 bases and J by 10 bases, with 15 bases left in between. This CDR3 has 13 amino acids.

The V call is TRBV6-2 or TRBV6-3, the J call TRBJ2-3; D is possibly TRBD2 (5 bases). Trimming took 0 bases from V and 14 from J, leaving 12 bases between them. Looked up from germline, CDR1 is MNHEY and CDR2 is SVGEGT. The CDR3 extends over 12 amino acids. In DNA, the CDR3 is TGTGCCAGCAGTTACTCCGGGATACCCCCGTATTTT. Its translation: CASSYSGIPPYF.

The chain uses TRBV9 and TRBJ2-1, with 10 bases lining up with TRBD2. The germline gives CDR1 SGDLS, CDR2 YYNGEE. Trimming at V came to 10 bases and at J to 6 bases, leaving 10 bases not matched to a gene. This CDR3 contains 14 residues. The CDR3 coding sequence is TGTGCCGGCTCAGCGGGAGGGCATGGCAATGAGCAGTTCTTC. The encoded protein is CAGSAGGHGNEQFF. Full variable domain (rest looked up from reference TRBV9 and TRBJ2-1): DSGVTQTPKHLITATGQRVTLRCSPRSGDLSVYWYQQSLDQGLQFLIQYYNGEERAKGNILERFSAQQFPDLHSELNLSSLELGDSALYFCAGSAGGHGNEQFFGPGTRLTVL.

V gene TRBV6-5 combines with J gene TRBJ1-2; D is unresolved. The CDR3 spans 15 residues. The V gene lost 9 bases and the J gene lost 2 bases, with 19 bases spanning the gap. Looked up from germline, CDR1 is MNHEY and CDR2 is SVGAGI. The CDR3 region is CASNPEGNRNYGYTF. In DNA, the CDR3 is TGTGCCAGTAACCCAGAAGGGAATAGGAACTATGGCTACACCTTC.